The rows below give T cell receptor beta chains drawn from one sample of a study of cytomegalovirus exposure and HLA in healthy donors. This table comes from immunoSEQ multiplex PCR, and its TCRdb copy is limited to in-frame clones, with some not included. The repertoire has fewer than 75,000 clones, around 94% of them found once; the top ten carry under 2%. The sequencing input was PBMCs. These receptors were obtained from a young woman in good health and CMV-seropositive. CDR3s include the opening cysteine and the closing phenylalanine or tryptophan. Each record gives: J gene, V gene, D gene, clone size, CDR3 DNA, CDR3 protein. The D gene is left open where the match is weak. Size tells how often a clone was seen (once, few, many) or the class of an expanded clone, and some rows leave it out.

TRBJ1-2	TRBV7-2	TRBD1	few	TGTGCCAGCAGCTTAGCCGGGACAGGGAACTATGGCTACACCTTC	CASSLAGTGNYGYTF
TRBJ2-7	TRBV19	-	-	TGTGCCAGTAGTATAAAGGGGGGGCATTGGAGCTCCTACGAGCAGTACTTC	CASSIKGGHWSSYEQYF
TRBJ2-6	TRBV30	-	-	TGTGCCTGGAGTGTTCCTCTCTCTGGGGCCAACGTCCTGACTTTC	CAWSVPLSGANVLTF
TRBJ2-1	TRBV7-6	TRBD2	-	TGTGCCAGCAGCTTAGTGGGGACTAGCGAGCTGTTCTTC	CASSLVGTSELFF
TRBJ1-2	TRBV6-6	TRBD1	-	TGTGCCAGCAGTCTCGACAGGGACTATGGCTACACCTTC	CASSLDRDYGYTF
TRBJ2-7	TRBV4-1	-	-	TGCGCCAGCAGCCAGGCTTGGGGGGGGCTCCTAGAGCAGTACTTC	CASSQAWGGLLEQYF
TRBJ2-7	TRBV30	TRBD1	-	TGTGCCTTCGGACCTCGGACAGGAATTACCTACGAGCAGTACTTC	CAFGPRTGITYEQYF
TRBJ2-7	TRBV6-5	-	-	TGTGCCAGCAGCCCCGGTTTTATGTACGAGCAGTACTTC	CASSPGFMYEQYF
TRBJ2-1	TRBV7-9	TRBD2	-	TGTGCCAGCAGCTTAGGCCTAGCGGTCTACAATGAGCAGTTCTTC	CASSLGLAVYNEQFF
TRBJ1-5	TRBV11-2	-	-	TGTGCCAGCAGCTTAGATCTTGGTTGGCATCAGCCCCAGCATTTT	CASSLDLGWHQPQHF
TRBJ2-3	TRBV7-9	TRBD2	-	TGTGCCAGCAGCTACCAAGCGGGGGGGCCCGCAGATACGCAGTATTTT	CASSYQAGGPADTQYF
TRBJ1-3	TRBV28	TRBD1	-	TGTGCCAGCAGTTTATTACAGGGGAGCTCTGGAAACACCATATATTTT	CASSLLQGSSGNTIYF
TRBJ1-2	TRBV7-3	-	-	TGTGCCAGCAGCCCCCACAGCGGCTTGGGCGGCTACACCTTC	CASSPHSGLGGYTF
TRBJ2-1	TRBV12-2	-	-	TGTGCAAGTCGACTAGGCACCTACAATGAGCAGTTCTTC	CASRLGTYNEQFF
TRBJ2-3	TRBV5-6	-	-	TGTGCCAGCAGCACTGCCGGGGGATCAGATACGCAGTATTTT	CASSTAGGSDTQYF
TRBJ2-5	TRBV19	-	-	TGTGCCAGTAGTATAGACGCTACAGGGACGGAGACCCAGTACTTC	CASSIDATGTETQYF
TRBJ1-2	TRBV4-1	-	-	TGCGCCAGCAGCCAAGGTCCGGAGATGAACTATGGCTACACCTTC	CASSQGPEMNYGYTF
TRBJ2-7	TRBV11-2	TRBD1	-	TGTGCCAGCAGCTTAGCGGGACAGGGGGGATACGAGCAGTACTTC	CASSLAGQGGYEQYF